This T cell receptor (beta chain) was profiled in a study of OX40 agonist ivuxolimab in advanced cancers. Broadly, across the study: Ivuxolimab was an agonistic, fully human IgG2 monoclonal antibody directed against OX40 (CD134), a costimulatory receptor. Patients were allowed to have had prior anti-PD-1, anti-PD-L1 or anti-CTLA-4 therapy, and 40% of the dose-escalation patients had been treated with checkpoint inhibitors. Intravenous ivuxolimab was administered to patients every 2 weeks at six dose levels: 0.01, 0.1, 0.3, 1.5, 3 and 10 mg/kg. The purpose of peripheral TCRbeta sequencing was to test whether ivuxolimab changed TCR sequence diversity and led to clonal T-cell expansion. The paper reports the monotherapy dose-escalation portion (N = 52 patients) of the phase I ivuxolimab trial. In the dose-escalation cohort, 82.7% of patients were male, and the mean age was 60 years with a range of roughly 23 to 79. Of the approximately 54 patients in dose escalation, some 20 had hepatocellular carcinoma, some 15 had melanoma, 9 had renal cell carcinoma and 9 had head and neck cancer. Partial responses occurred in three dose-escalation patients, of whom one had hepatocellular carcinoma and two had cutaneous melanoma.

Paper-wide results and their limitations: Which antigens the clonally expanded peripheral T cells were specific for was not determined. At doses from 0.1 to 3.0 mg/kg, clonal expansion was seen in both CD4+ and CD8+ blood T cells between baseline and week 6. In the 0.1-3.0 mg/kg groups, partial responders were among the patients with the lowest normalized peripheral clonal expansion, particularly in CD8+ T cells. After ivuxolimab, more expanded clones were found on average in CD8+ T cells than in CD4+ T cells. Low levels of normalized T-cell clonal expansion were also seen in some patients who did not respond.

Genomic DNA was extracted from sorted cells for sequencing of the TCRbeta CDR3 region. TCRbeta CDR3 regions were sequenced using the immunoSEQ Assay. Not all clones reach the TCRdb copy of this immuneACCESS table, which keeps in-frame sequences only. Checked studies attribute under half of the gap to unresolved V genes and leave the rest unexplained. For this sample the table gives 40,000 or so clones, of which 85% to 90% were detected only once. The ten largest clonotypes hold approximately 12% of the sample. The CDR3 goes from the cysteine to the phenylalanine over 13 residues. This entry keeps only the CDR3 DNA: 39 bases, framed from base 1. After removal of 4 bases from V and 4 bases from J, the junction retains 0 bases not matched to a gene. The germline V gene encodes CDR1 MGHRA and CDR2 YSYEKL. In regard to this clone: Which antigen it targets is not known. No much larger clone exists at a distance of one base, and base qualities are not known.

The trial excluded patients who had a history of autoimmune disease or who were on systemic immunosuppression. Peripheral blood for TCR sequencing was collected from all dose cohorts at baseline, on cycle 4 day 1, and on cycle 7 day 1. The samples were taken from a phase I, first-in-human, multicenter, open-label dose-escalation trial of ivuxolimab. The trial enrolled adults with locally advanced or metastatic head and neck squamous cell, hepatocellular, melanoma or renal cell carcinoma. Before TCR sequencing, CD4+ and CD8+ T cells were separately sorted from peripheral blood. This specimen consisted of CD4+ or CD8+ T cells sorted from blood, obtained in a trial of the OX40 agonist ivuxolimab. The sequence derives from an adult with an advanced solid tumor such as melanoma, head and neck, liver or kidney cancer. The chain was built from TRBV4-1 and TRBJ1-1; TRBD1 fits 10 bases in the junction. The DNA reads TGCGCCAGCAGCCGGGACAGGGGCACTGAAGCTTTCTTT. It is translated as CASSRDRGTEAFF.